Below, one T cell receptor beta chain is given with its context. Per the original methods: The authors estimated nucleated cell counts from reference gene primer amplification. Produced via immunoSEQ multiplex PCR; TCRdb's table is partial and in-frame only. V and J calls and clone size follow that table, whereas D and trimming were derived from the DNA. There are about 240,000 clones in the sample; 87% occur only once, and roughly 7.8% lies in the top ten. The CDR3 covers 15 residues. With 6 bases clipped from V and 0 bases from J, the junction kept 4 bases outside the gene matches. Germline V gene sequence: CDR1 MNHEY, CDR2 SVGAGI. These data come from a study of blood T cell repertoires in COVID-19. On the study more broadly: In each case, the material was cDNA or gDNA derived from T cells, B-cell-depleted T cells, or PBMCs.

The sequencing sample was made of peripheral blood. This sequence originates from a man aged 55 to 70 who had recovered from COVID-19. V and J are TRBV6-5 and TRBJ2-1; 8 bases line up with TRBD1. In nucleotides, the CDR3 is TGTGCCAGCAGGAAACAGGGGGTCTCCTACAATGAGCAGTTCTTC. It codes for CASRKQGVSYNEQFF.